This is a list of T cell receptor beta chains from one sample in a study of CXCR3-negative and CXCR3-positive naive CD8 T cells. TCRdb re-called the 5' RACE reads; every CDR3 protein appears as one record, without DNA. Its table records around 10,000 distinct CDR3 sequences. Sequenced material: naive CXCR3- CD8+ T cells from blood. These receptors originate from a human donor in good health. Some clones in this sample may be carry-over from other donors' samples. CDR3s include the opening cysteine and the closing phenylalanine or tryptophan. The order of the fields is CDR3 length, J gene, clone size, V gene, CDR3 protein. Only some rows state a clone size, as once, few, many or a class for expanded clones.

12	TRBJ1-4	medium-sized	TRBV29-1	CSVALPDEKLFF
16	TRBJ2-5	medium-sized	TRBV29-1	CSVPRGAAYPAETQYF
19	TRBJ2-1	medium-sized	TRBV2	CASSERLLAGGPSYNEQFF
16	TRBJ2-1	.	TRBV9	CASSVQTSGNYNEQFF
16	TRBJ2-1	.	TRBV4-3	CASSEFGQGNENEQFF
13	TRBJ2-3	medium-sized	TRBV7-6	CASSLGEAGTQYF
13	TRBJ2-7	.	TRBV19	CASGTGPSYEQYF
13	TRBJ2-5	.	TRBV29-1	CSVEDLVQETQYF
11	TRBJ1-1	medium-sized	TRBV20-1	CSAPQGGEAFF
13	TRBJ1-5	medium-sized	TRBV7-2	CASSLGDSQPQHF
17	TRBJ2-1	medium-sized	TRBV4-2	CASSQGVAGGPRGEQFF
14	TRBJ2-1	.	TRBV29-1	CSVVGSGIGNEQFF
14	TRBJ2-1	.	TRBV11-2	CASGGFGIYNEQFF
13	TRBJ2-3	medium-sized	TRBV7-3	CASSEESTDTQYF
15	TRBJ1-1	medium-sized	TRBV4-1	CASSQMTGGDTEAFF